This TCR beta chain is from a study of regulatory T cells in long-lasting Graves disease. Stated time point: persistent/refractory GD, antithyroid drugs over 5 years with positive TRAb. The TCR library was made from RNA extracted from PBMCs. Ten or more counts support this clonotype. Arm-PCR with iRepertoire HTBI primers amplified the CDR3 regions for these TCR beta libraries. TCRdb reanalysed the multiplex PCR reads using MiXCR and keeps one entry per CDR3 protein. The sample contains roughly 470,000 distinct CDR3 sequences, about 20% of which appear only once. The germline gives CDR1 MDHEN, CDR2 SYDVKM. This CDR3 has 13 amino acids. Trimming removed 8 bases at V and 3 bases at J, with 14 bases between.

The source material was peripheral blood mononuclear cells (PBMCs), sampled when the disease was refractory, from a patient treated with antithyroid drugs. The sequence came from a female donor with Graves disease. The V call is TRBV28, the J call TRBJ2-7, with a weak D call TRBD1 (5 bases). The CDR3 is CASLSTVNYEQYF. The CDR3, as DNA: TGTGCCAGCCTTTCGACAGTAAACTACGAGCAGTACTTC.